Included here is one T cell receptor beta chain sequence, with context. In its sample, this clonotype was seen many times. Its antigen is currently not known. No qualities accompany the bases; no much larger clone lies one base away. Patients with ophthalmopathy had moderately to severely active disease, with a Clinical Activity Score of 3 or more, a NOSPECS grade of 4 or more, and a disease duration of less than 3 months. Patients were excluded if they had other autoimmune diseases, uncontrolled infections, pregnancy or lactation. Clinical symptoms, serum thyroxine, TRAb, thyroid ultrasound and orbital computed tomography formed the basis of the diagnosis. PBMCs were isolated from about 10 ml of fresh peripheral blood by Ficoll-Paque density gradient centrifugation. Total RNA was extracted with Trizol reagent and quality-checked on an Agilent 2100 Bioanalyzer. These data come from a study of Graves' ophthalmopathy and Graves' hyperthyroidism (dated by TCRdb to about 2018). At the level of the whole study: Peripheral blood was collected before any treatment was given, at the time of initial diagnosis. To tell Graves' ophthalmopathy apart from Graves' hyperthyroidism, and to predict which patients would progress to ophthalmopathy, the study relied on TCR beta repertoire signatures. In total, some 130 blood samples were TCR-sequenced: approximately 42 ophthalmopathy, under 85 hyperthyroidism and some 17 hyperthyroidism-to-ophthalmopathy patients. To explore V-J signatures that distinguish ophthalmopathy from hyperthyroidism, a discovery set of 100 patients was enrolled, made up of roughly 41 with ophthalmopathy and roughly 55 with stable hyperthyroidism. The independent validation cohort included 18 to 20 hyperthyroidism patients plus 17 patients who later progressed from hyperthyroidism to ophthalmopathy. In over 5 hyperthyroidism patients, the T-cell repertoires found in thyroid tissue were compared with those found in blood. Following sampling, methimazole starting at 30 mg daily was administered to hyperthyroidism patients, and high-dose intravenous methylprednisolone was administered to ophthalmopathy patients. The roughly 94 discovery patients were randomly split 7:3 into training and test sets. General conclusions and limits of the study: In validation, the model predicted ophthalmopathy progression with about 70% sensitivity and less than 80% specificity; fewer than 15 predicted patients were CT-confirmed with GO in a median of about 6.2 months. Most expanded thyroid clonotypes with a frequency above 0.001 also appeared in blood, which suggests that blood repertoires may reflect the immune response in the thyroid. Ophthalmopathy was separated from stable hyperthyroidism by the 13-signature model with more than 85% sensitivity and about 81% specificity in cross-validation and with 80%/75% in the test set. No statistical method was used to predetermine the sample size, and group allocation was not hidden from the investigators.

The CDR3 holds 12 amino acids from the cysteine to the phenylalanine. The DNA shown is the 36-base CDR3, in frame from base 1. The trim is 6 bases for V and 4 bases for J, with a gap of 12 bases between the germline ends. CDR1 DFQATT and CDR2 SNEGSKA are derived from the germline V gene (reference sequence). TCR beta CDR3 regions were amplified from RNA transcripts for repertoire sequencing. HTBI primers and the Qiagen OneStep RT-PCR kit were used in a first-round RT-PCR, which was followed by a second-round multiplex PCR, size selection and purification. Libraries were sequenced paired-end with 100 bp reads on an Illumina HiSeq2000. The original methods were these. SOAPnuke was used for read processing, and reads with adapters, uncalled bases, a mean Phred below 15, or no exact constant-primer or identifier match were discarded. COPE v1.2.5 was used to merge high-quality paired reads. Unique nucleotide sequences were defined as clonotypes and aligned to IMGT TRB V, D and J references using MiTCR v1.1. Analysis was restricted to V-J combinations with a frequency above 0.0001, which covered about 99% of repertoires. For each V-J combination, a TCR clonal expansion and chaos score was defined as the ratio of F50 clonal expansion to chaos observed in the TCRdist matrix. Features were reduced by Welch's t-statistics and random forest to roughly 14 V-J combinations, which fed a naive Bayes classifier. The Morisita-Horn index was used to measure how similar the thyroid and blood repertoires were. In TCRdb, the public reads were trimmed at Q25 with fastp and aligned with MiXCR, with productive beta chains retained. CDR3 protein sequences are deduplicated, and each keeps its most common genes and DNA. TCRdb's processing, not the study's, gives the V and J calls here. The sample table contains 150,000 or so distinct CDR3 sequences; only one count was recorded for more than 30% of them. The ten largest clones take up approximately 6.3% of the sample.

The chain is assembled from TRBV20-1 and TRBJ1-2, with TRBD1 perhaps the D gene, on 6 matching bases. Sequencing was carried out using peripheral blood. This receptor was taken from a middle-aged woman with Graves' ophthalmopathy. Donor details come from another sample of the same person, matched by shared clones. At the DNA level, the sequence is TGCAGTGCGCACAGGGAAGTCTATGGCTACACCTTC. Its amino acids are CSAHREVYGYTF.